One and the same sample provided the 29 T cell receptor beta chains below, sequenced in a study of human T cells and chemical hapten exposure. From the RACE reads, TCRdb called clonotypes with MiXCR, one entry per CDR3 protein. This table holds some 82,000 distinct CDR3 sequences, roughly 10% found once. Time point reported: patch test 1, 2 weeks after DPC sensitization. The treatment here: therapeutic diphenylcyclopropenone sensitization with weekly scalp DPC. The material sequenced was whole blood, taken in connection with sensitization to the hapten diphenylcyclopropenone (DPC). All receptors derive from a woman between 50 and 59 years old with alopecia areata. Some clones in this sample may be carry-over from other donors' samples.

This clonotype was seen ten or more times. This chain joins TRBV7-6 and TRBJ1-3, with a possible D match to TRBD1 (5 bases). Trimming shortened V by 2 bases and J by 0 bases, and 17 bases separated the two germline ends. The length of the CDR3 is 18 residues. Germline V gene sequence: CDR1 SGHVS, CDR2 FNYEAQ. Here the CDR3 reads CASSLRGSQKLSGNTIYF. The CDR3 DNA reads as TGTGCCAGCAGCTTACGGGGGAGCCAAAAGCTCTCTGGAAACACCATATATTTT.

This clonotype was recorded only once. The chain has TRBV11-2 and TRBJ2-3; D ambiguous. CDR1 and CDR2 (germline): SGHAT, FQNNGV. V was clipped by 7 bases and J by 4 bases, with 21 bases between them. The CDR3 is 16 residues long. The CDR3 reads CASTPPGEIGPDTQYF. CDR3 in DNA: TGTGCCAGCACCCCCCCCGGCGAGATCGGGCCAGATACGCAGTATTTT.

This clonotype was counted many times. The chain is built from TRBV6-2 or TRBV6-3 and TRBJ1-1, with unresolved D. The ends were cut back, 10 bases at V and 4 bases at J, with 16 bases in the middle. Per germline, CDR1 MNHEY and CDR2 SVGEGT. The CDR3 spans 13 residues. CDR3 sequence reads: CATSPIRGTEAFF. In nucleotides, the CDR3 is TGTGCCACAAGCCCTATTCGGGGCACTGAAGCTTTCTTT.

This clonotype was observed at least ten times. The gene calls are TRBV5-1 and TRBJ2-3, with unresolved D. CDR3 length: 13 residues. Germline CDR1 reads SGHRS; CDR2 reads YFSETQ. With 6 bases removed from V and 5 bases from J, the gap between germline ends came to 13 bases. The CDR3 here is CASTVAGGDTQYF. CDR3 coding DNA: TGCGCCAGCACCGTCGCTGGTGGAGATACGCAGTATTTT. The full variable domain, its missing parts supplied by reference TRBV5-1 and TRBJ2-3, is KAGVTQTPRYLIKTRGQQVTLSCSPISGHRSVSWYQQTPGQGLQFLFEYFSETQRNKGNFPGRFSGRQFSNSRSEMNVSTLELGDSALYLCASTVAGGDTQYFGPGTRLTVL.

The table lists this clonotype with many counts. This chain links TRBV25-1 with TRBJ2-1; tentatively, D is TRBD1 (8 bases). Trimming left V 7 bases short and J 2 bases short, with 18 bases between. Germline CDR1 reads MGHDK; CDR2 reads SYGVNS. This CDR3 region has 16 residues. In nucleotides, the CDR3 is TGTGCCAGCACCCTGGGGGGGACAGGCGCCTACAATGAGCAGTTCTTC. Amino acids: CASTLGGTGAYNEQFF.

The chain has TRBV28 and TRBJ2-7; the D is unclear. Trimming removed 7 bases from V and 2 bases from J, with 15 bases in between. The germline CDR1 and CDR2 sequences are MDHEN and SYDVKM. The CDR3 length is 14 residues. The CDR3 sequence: CASIPGPGPYEQYF. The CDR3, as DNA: TGTGCCAGCATCCCCGGACCGGGCCCCTACGAGCAGTACTTC.

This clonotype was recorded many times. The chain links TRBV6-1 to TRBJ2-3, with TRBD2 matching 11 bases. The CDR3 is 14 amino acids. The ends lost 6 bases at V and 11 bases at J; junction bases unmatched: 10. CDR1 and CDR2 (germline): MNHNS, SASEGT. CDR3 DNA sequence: TGTGCCAGCAGGGGACTAGCGGATGTCCGAGGGCAGTATTTT. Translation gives CASRGLADVRGQYF.

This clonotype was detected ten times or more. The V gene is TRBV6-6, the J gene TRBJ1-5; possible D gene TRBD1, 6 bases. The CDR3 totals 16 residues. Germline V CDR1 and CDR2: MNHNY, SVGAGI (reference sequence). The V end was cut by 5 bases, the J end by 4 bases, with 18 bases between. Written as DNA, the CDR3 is TGTGCCAGCAGTAAGGGGGGTCAGACGATGAATCAGCCCCAGCATTTT. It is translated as CASSKGGQTMNQPQHF.

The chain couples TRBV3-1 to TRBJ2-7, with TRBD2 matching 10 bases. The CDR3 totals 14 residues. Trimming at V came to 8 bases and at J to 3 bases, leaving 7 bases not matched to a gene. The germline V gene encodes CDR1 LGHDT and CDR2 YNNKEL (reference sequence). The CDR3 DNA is TGTGCCAGCGCTCTGGGACTAGCGCTCTACGAGCAGTACTTC. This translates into CASALGLALYEQYF.

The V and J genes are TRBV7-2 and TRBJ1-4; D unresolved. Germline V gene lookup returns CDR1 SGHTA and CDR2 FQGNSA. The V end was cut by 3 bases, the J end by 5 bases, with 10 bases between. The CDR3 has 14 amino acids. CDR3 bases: TGTGCCAGCAGCTTCACGCAGATGAATGAAAAACTGTTTTTT. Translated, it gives CASSFTQMNEKLFF.

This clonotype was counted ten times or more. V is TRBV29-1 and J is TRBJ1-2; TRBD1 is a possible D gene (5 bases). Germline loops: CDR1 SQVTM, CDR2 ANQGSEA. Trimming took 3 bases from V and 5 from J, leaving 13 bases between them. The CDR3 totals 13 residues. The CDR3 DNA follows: TGCAGCGTTGAGCAGGGAGGGAAATATGGCTACACCTTC. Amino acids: CSVEQGGKYGYTF.

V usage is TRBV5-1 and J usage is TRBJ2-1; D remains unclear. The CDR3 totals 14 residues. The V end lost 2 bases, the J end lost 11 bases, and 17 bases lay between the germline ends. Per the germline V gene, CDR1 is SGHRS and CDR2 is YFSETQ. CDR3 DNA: TGCGCCAGCAGCTTCGGGCCGTCCCAATCCAAGCAGTTCTTC. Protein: CASSFGPSQSKQFF.

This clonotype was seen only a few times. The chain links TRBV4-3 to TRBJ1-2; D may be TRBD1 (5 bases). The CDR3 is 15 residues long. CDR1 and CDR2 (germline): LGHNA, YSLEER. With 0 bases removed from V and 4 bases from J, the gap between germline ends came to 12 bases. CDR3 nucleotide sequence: TGCGCCAGCAGCCAAGATCTGGGGCGGAGCTATGGCTACACCTTC. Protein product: CASSQDLGRSYGYTF.

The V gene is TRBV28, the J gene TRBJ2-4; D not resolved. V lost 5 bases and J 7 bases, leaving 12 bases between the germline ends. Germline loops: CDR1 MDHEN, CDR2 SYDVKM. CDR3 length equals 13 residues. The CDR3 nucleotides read TGTGCCAGCAGTCCCGGGCGGCGCAACATTCAGTACTTC. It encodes CASSPGRRNIQYF.

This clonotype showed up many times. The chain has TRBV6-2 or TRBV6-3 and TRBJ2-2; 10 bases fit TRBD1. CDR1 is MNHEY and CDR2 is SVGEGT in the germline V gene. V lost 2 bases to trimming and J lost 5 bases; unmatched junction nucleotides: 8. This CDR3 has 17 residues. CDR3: CASSYPGQGVRTGELFF. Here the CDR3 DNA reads TGTGCCAGCAGTTACCCCGGACAGGGGGTACGGACCGGGGAGCTGTTTTTT.

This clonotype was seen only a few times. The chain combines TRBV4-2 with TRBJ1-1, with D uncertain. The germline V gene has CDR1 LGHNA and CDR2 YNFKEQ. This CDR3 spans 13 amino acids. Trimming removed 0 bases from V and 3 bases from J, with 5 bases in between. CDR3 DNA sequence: TGTGCCAGCAGCCAAGAGTACCACACTGAAGCTTTCTTT. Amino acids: CASSQEYHTEAFF.

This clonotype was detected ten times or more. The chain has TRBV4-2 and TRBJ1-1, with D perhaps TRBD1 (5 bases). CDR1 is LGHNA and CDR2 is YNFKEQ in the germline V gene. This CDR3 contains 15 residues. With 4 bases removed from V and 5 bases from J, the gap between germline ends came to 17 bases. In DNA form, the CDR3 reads TGTGCCAGCAGCCCAGTTGGGCAGGGAAGAACTGAAGCTTTCTTT. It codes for CASSPVGQGRTEAFF.

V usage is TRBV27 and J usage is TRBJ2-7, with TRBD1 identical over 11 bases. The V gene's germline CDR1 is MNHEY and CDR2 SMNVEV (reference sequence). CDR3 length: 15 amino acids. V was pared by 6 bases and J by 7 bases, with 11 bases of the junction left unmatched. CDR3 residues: CASSSRDRGLGEQYF. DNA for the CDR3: TGTGCCAGCAGCTCTAGGGACAGGGGGTTAGGGGAGCAGTACTTC.

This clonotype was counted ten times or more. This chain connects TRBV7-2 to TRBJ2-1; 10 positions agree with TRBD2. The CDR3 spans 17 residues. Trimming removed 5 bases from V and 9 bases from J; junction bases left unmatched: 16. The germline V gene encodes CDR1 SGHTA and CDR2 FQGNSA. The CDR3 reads CASSLRIQRGGAAEQFF. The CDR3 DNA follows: TGTGCCAGCAGCCTCCGGATTCAGCGGGGGGGCGCAGCTGAGCAGTTCTTC.

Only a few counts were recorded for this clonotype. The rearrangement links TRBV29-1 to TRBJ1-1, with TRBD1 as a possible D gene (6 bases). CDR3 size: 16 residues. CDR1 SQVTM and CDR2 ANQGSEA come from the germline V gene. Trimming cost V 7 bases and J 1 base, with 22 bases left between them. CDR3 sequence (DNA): TGCAGCGGTGCCCAGCCACAGAGGGGGAGGAACACTGAAGCTTTCTTT. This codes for CSGAQPQRGRNTEAFF.

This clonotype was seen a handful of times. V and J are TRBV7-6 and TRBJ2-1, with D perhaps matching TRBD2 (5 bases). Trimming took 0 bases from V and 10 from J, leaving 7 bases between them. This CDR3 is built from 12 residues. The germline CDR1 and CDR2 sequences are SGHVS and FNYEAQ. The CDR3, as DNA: TGTGCCAGCAGCTTAGCTAAGCGGGAGCAGTTCTTC. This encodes CASSLAKREQFF.

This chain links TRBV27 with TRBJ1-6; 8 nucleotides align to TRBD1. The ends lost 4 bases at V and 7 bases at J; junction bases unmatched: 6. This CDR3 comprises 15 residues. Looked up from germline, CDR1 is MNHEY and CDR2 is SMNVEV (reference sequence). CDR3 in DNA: TGTGCCAGCAGTTCCGGACAGGGCCTGAATTCACCCCTCCACTTT. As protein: CASSSGQGLNSPLHF.

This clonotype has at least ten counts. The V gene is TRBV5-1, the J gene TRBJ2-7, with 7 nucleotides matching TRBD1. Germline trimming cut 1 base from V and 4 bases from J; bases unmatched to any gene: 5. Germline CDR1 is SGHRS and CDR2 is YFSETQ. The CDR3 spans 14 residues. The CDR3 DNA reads TGCGCCAGCAGCTTGAAAGCGGACAGGTACGAGCAGTACTTC. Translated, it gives CASSLKADRYEQYF.

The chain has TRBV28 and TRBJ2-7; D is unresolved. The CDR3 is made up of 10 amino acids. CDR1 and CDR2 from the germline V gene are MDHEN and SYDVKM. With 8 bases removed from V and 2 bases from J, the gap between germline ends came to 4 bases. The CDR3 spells CASGAYEQYF. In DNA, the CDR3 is TGTGCCAGCGGGGCCTACGAGCAGTACTTC.

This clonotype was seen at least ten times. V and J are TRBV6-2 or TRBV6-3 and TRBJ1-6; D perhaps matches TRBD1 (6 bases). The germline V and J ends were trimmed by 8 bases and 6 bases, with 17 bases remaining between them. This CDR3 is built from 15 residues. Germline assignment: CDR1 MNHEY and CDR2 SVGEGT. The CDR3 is CASGEDTGPNSPLHF. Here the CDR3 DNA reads TGTGCCAGCGGGGAAGATACAGGGCCTAATTCACCCCTCCACTTT.

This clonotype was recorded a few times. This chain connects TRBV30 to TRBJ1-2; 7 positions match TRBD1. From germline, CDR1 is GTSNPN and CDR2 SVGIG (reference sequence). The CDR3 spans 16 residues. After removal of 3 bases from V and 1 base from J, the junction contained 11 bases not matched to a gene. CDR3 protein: CAWRKAGGILNYGYTF. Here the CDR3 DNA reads TGTGCCTGGAGGAAGGCAGGGGGGATCCTTAACTATGGCTACACCTTC.

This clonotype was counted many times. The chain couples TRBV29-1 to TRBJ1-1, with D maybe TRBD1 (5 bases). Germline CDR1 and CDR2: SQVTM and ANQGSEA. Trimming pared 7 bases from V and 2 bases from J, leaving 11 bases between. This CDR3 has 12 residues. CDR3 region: CSASRVNTEAFF. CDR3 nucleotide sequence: TGCAGCGCTTCCAGGGTTAACACTGAAGCTTTCTTT.

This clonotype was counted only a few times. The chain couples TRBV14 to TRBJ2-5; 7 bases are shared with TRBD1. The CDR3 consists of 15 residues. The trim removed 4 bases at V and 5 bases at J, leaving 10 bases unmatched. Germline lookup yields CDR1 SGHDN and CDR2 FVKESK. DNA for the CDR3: TGTGCCAGCAGCCCCCGAAGGGGGCCAGGGGAGACCCAGTACTTC. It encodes CASSPRRGPGETQYF.

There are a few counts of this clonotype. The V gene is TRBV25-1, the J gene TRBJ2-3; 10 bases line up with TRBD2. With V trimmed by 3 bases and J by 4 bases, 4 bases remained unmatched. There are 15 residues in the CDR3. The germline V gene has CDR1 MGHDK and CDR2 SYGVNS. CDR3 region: CASSEASGSPDTQYF. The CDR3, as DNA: TGTGCCAGCAGTGAGGCTAGCGGGAGCCCAGATACGCAGTATTTT.